This T cell receptor (beta chain) was documented in a study of T cells after yellow fever vaccination (dated by TCRdb to about 2019). The study in broad terms: The SMART-Seq v4 Ultra Low Input RNA kit was used to prepare libraries from fractions with low cell numbers. To track T-cell clones before and after primary and booster YFV17D yellow fever vaccination, bulk TCR alpha and beta repertoires were sequenced longitudinally. Two healthy male donors, one aged 18 to 29 and one aged 30 to 40 years, were included in the cohort. Blood was drawn at multiple timepoints before and after primary and secondary immunization, with bulk PBMC replicates and cell subsets isolated. Study-wide conclusions, independent of this receptor: A small fraction of clonotypes appeared in both the CD4 and CD8 compartments, likely as a result of convergent recombination. The secondary T-cell response was weaker than the primary response but faster, peaking on day 5 instead of day 15. Because abundant contaminating clonotypes from the bulk population could be contained in FACS-sorted repertoires, computational filtering was required. Because only a couple of donors were included in the study, the extent to which the findings can be generalized is limited. Most clones expanded after primary vaccination (around 96% of CD4 and around 89% of CD8) were re-detected after the booster, suggesting that broad memory maintenance occurred.

The table lists this clonotype with many counts. Its antigen is currently not known. It has no much larger one-base neighbor in the sample; base qualities were not kept. The treatment or condition label, as the study defines it: live attenuated yellow fever vaccine strain. At every blood-draw timepoint, two biological replicates of bulk PBMCs were collected. PBMCs were isolated from peripheral blood using a standard Ficoll-Paque protocol. TriZol was used to extract RNA from bulk PBMCs, CD4 and CD8 fractions, and dextramer-positive and dextramer-negative fractions. TCR cDNA was synthesized by 5'RACE template switching, through which a universal primer site and unique molecular identifiers were introduced. Priming for cDNA synthesis came from both the TCR alpha and TCR beta constant segments. Libraries were amplified in two PCR steps, with sample barcodes and sequencing adapters added in the second step. Sequencing of libraries was done on Illumina HiSeq 2500 (2x100 bp) or NovaSeq (2x150 bp). Turning to the authors' computational methods: MIGEC was used to demultiplex reads and collapse the reads into UMI consensus sequences, and MiXCR was used for V(D)J alignment. Vaccine-responding clonotypes were defined with edgeR using replicate PBMC samples, requiring FDR below 0.01 and a log2 fold change above 5 up to day 15. Each bulk clonotype received a CD4 or CD8 identity based on whether the sequenced CD4 or CD8 repertoire contained that clonotype at higher abundance. In TCRdb, the public reads were trimmed at Q25 with fastp and aligned with MiXCR, with productive beta chains retained. Every distinct CDR3 protein forms one entry, paired with its most common genes and DNA. The V and J calls and clone size are TCRdb's, not the authors'. Counted in this sample were 620,000 or so distinct CDR3 sequences; 10% to 15% of them appeared once. The ten largest make up approximately 15% of the sample.

The CDR3 holds 16 amino acids from the cysteine to the phenylalanine. The DNA shown is the 48-base CDR3, in frame from base 1. The germline V gene specifies SGHDT as CDR1 and YYEEEE as CDR2. After removal of 4 bases from V and 0 bases from J, the junction retains 5 bases not matched to a gene. The source is a man aged 25-45 years who received the YFV17D yellow fever vaccine. This sequence uses TRBV5-6 and TRBJ2-3, with TRBD2 identical over 10 junction bases. Specimen: PBMCs, collected on the day of the yellow fever booster vaccination. The DNA is TGTGCCAGCAGCACCCTAGCGGGGGTTAGCACAGATACGCAGTATTTT. This encodes CASSTLAGVSTDTQYF.